This T cell receptor (beta chain) originates from a study of cytomegalovirus exposure and HLA in healthy donors. Study-wide context: About 85 million unique TCR sequences came from HLA-typed donors in an early release.

CDR1 is MNHNS and CDR2 is SASEGT in the germline V gene. This CDR3 has 16 residues. Both 60 Vbeta primers and 13 Jbeta primers went into the PCR. Assay: immunoSEQ multiplex PCR; the TCRdb copy retains only in-frame clones and omits some. The sample has about 130,000 clones; roughly three quarters are singletons. Nominally healthy donors were sampled, though unrecorded immune exposures were likely. In regard to this clone: Its matching antigen is unknown. One junction end disagrees with the germline gene, perhaps due to a read error.

Broader study findings: Data from an earlier analysis indicated that most TCR beta V segments were productive either about 90% or about 30% of the time.

The sample was PBMCs. This chain connects TRBV6-1 to TRBJ1-2; tentatively, D is TRBD1 (5 bases). This sequence originates from a man under 40 in good health and CMV-seronegative. The CDR3 loop is CASSELDVGEEGSYPF. The CDR3 coding sequence is TGTGCCAGCAGTGAACTCGATGTTGGGGAGGAGGGGAGCTACCCCTTC.